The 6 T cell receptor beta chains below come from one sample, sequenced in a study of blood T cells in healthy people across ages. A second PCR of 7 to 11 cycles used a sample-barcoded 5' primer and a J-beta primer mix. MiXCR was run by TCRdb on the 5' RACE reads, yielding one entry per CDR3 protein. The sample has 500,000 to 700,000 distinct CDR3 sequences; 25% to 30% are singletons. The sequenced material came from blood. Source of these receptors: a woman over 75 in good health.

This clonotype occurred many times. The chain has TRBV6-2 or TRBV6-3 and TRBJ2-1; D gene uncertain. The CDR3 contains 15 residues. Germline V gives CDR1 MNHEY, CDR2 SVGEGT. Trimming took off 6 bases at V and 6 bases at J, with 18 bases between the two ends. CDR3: CASSAGPPPTNEQFF. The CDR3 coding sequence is TGTGCCAGCAGCGCCGGGCCTCCACCCACCAATGAGCAGTTCTTC.

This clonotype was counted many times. The CDR3 DNA follows: TGTGCCAGCAGCTTGGGTCGAGGACAGGGTAAAGCCAAAAACATTCAGTACTTC. Its translation is CASSLGRGQGKAKNIQYF. The rearrangement links TRBV11-2 to TRBJ2-4; the match to TRBD1 covers 8 bases. The V segment lost 3 bases and the J segment 0 bases; nucleotides outside the gene matches: 10. The CDR3 contains 18 residues. Germline lookup yields CDR1 SGHAT and CDR2 FQNNGV.

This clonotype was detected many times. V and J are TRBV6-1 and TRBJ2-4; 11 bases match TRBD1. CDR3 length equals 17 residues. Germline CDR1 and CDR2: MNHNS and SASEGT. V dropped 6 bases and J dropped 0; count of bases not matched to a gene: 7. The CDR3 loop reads CASRGTGGTAAKNIQYF. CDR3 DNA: TGTGCCAGCAGAGGGACAGGGGGAACGGCAGCCAAAAACATTCAGTACTTC.

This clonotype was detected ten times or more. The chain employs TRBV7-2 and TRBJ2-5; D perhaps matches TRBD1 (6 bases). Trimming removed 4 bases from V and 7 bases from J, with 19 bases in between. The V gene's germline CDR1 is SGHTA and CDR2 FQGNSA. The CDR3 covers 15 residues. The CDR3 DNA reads TGTGCCAGCAGCTCCTGGGTCGGACAAGGGGGGACCCAGTACTTC. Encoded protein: CASSSWVGQGGTQYF.

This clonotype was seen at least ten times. CDR3 nucleotide sequence: TGTGCCAGCCAACCTCCCGGGACAGGGCTCTCCGAGCAGTACTTC. This sequence encodes CASQPPGTGLSEQYF. This chain uses TRBV2 with TRBJ2-7, with 9 bases matching TRBD1. Germline trimming cut 8 bases from V and 6 bases from J; bases unmatched to any gene: 14. This CDR3 has 15 residues. The V gene's germline CDR1 is SNHLY and CDR2 FYNNEI.

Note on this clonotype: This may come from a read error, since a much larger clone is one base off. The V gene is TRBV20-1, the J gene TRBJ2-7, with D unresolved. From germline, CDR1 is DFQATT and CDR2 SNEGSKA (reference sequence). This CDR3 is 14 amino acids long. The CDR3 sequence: CSARALIGPYGQYF. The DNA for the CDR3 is TGCAGTGCTAGAGCTTTAATAGGGCCCTACGGGCAGTACTTC.